One sample yielded the 20 T cell receptor beta chains listed below, sequenced in a study of response to subunit inactivated influenza vaccine. From the RT-PCR reads, TCRdb called clonotypes with MiXCR, one entry per CDR3 protein. This sample has 650,000 to 800,000 distinct CDR3 sequences, with about 15% found just once. The sequencing used PBMCs from blood, collected approximately 15 days before vaccination. These receptors came from a man aged 50 or older who received an inactivated influenza vaccine.

This clonotype was recorded a few times. V is TRBV5-1 and J is TRBJ2-3; TRBD2 matches 7 bases. Germline assignment: CDR1 SGHRS and CDR2 YFSETQ. Trimming at V came to 3 bases and at J to 2 bases, leaving 9 bases not matched to a gene. CDR3 size: 16 residues. The CDR3 is CASSYTSAVPTDTQYF. The CDR3 bases are TGCGCCAGCAGCTATACTAGCGCGGTCCCCACAGATACGCAGTATTTT.

The gene calls are TRBV4-3 and TRBJ2-1; D gene unclear. V lost 7 bases, J lost 1 base, and 14 bases lay in between. CDR1 and CDR2 (germline): LGHNA, YSLEER. The CDR3 totals 15 residues. CDR3 DNA sequence: TGCGCCAGCACGCCGAAGGTGGGGTCCTACAATGAGCAGTTCTTC. Its protein is CASTPKVGSYNEQFF.

This clonotype was detected a few times. The V gene is TRBV29-1, the J gene TRBJ1-5; D may be TRBD1 (6 bases). CDR3 length equals 14 residues. The ends were cut back, 6 bases at V and 4 bases at J, with 16 bases in the middle. Germline lookup yields CDR1 SQVTM and CDR2 ANQGSEA. CDR3 sequence reads: CSVATGSRNQPQHF. The CDR3, as DNA: TGCAGCGTGGCTACAGGGTCGAGGAATCAGCCCCAGCATTTT. The entire variable domain, with the rest obtained from reference TRBV29-1 and TRBJ1-5, is as follows: SAVISQKPSRDICQRGTSLTIQCQVDSQVTMMFWYRQQPGQSLTLIATANQGSEATYESGFVIDKFPISRPNLTFSTLTVSNMSPEDSSIYLCSVATGSRNQPQHFGDGTRLSIL.

This clonotype was seen more than once but under ten times. The genes are TRBV7-2 and TRBJ2-3; 9 nucleotides line up with TRBD2. CDR1 is SGHTA and CDR2 is FQGNSA in the germline V gene. There are 15 residues in the CDR3. J lost 7 bases, V lost 5 bases, and 10 bases had no gene match. The CDR3 nucleotides read TGTGCCAGCAGCCACCGGCGGGAGGGCCGATATACGCAGTATTTT. Translated: CASSHRREGRYTQYF.

This clonotype was counted a few times. The rearrangement joins TRBV10-3 to TRBJ1-1, with a possible D match to TRBD1 (6 bases). This CDR3 is 14 amino acids long. V shed 3 bases and J shed 6 bases, with 14 bases lying between them. Germline-derived CDR1 and CDR2 are ENHRY and SYGVKD. The CDR3 DNA sequence: TGTGCCATCAGTGAAGGGCAGGGGATCTCTGAAGCTTTCTTT. Translated, it gives CAISEGQGISEAFF.

This clonotype has only a few counts. The rearrangement links TRBV3-1 to TRBJ1-3; D remains unclear. The CDR3 is made up of 18 amino acids. Germline V gene lookup returns CDR1 LGHDT and CDR2 YNNKEL (reference sequence). The V end lost 1 base, the J end lost 0 bases, and 16 bases lay between the germline ends. The CDR3 DNA reads as TGTGCCAGCAGCCAAGCATGGGCAGGATCAAACTCTGGAAACACCATATATTTT. Translated, it gives CASSQAWAGSNSGNTIYF.

This chain links TRBV18 with TRBJ2-4, with 12 bases aligning to TRBD2. The CDR3 consists of 15 residues. J gave up 8 bases and V 1 base, and 3 bases lay outside the gene matches. Germline V gene sequence: CDR1 KGHSH, CDR2 LQKENI. CDR3 sequence reads: CASSPQTSGSDIQYF. The CDR3, as DNA: TGTGCCAGCTCACCACAGACTAGCGGGAGTGACATTCAGTACTTC.

This chain links TRBV6-1 with TRBJ2-7; D perhaps matches TRBD2 (5 bases). Germline V gene sequence: CDR1 MNHNS, CDR2 SASEGT. V lost 9 bases and J lost 5, with 17 bases in between. CDR3 size: 13 residues. The CDR3 loop reads CASWNRLGNEQYF. CDR3 nucleotide sequence: TGTGCCAGTTGGAATAGGCTCGGGAACGAGCAGTACTTC.

This clonotype was observed a handful of times. The rearrangement links TRBV14 to TRBJ1-6; no clear D gene. Looked up from germline, CDR1 is SGHDN and CDR2 is FVKESK. V was cut by 1 base and J by 13 bases, with 17 bases left in between. This CDR3 comprises 15 residues. The CDR3 is CASSQGRVGSRPLHF. The CDR3 DNA is TGTGCCAGCAGCCAAGGTCGGGTTGGGAGCAGGCCCCTCCACTTT. Full variable domain (rest looked up from reference TRBV14 and TRBJ1-6): EAGVTQFPSHSVIEKGQTVTLRCDPISGHDNLYWYRRVMGKEIKFLLHFVKESKQDESGMPNNRFLAERTGGTYSTLKVQPAELEDSGVYFCASSQGRVGSRPLHFGNGTRLTVT.

This clonotype was recorded many times. The J gene is TRBJ1-4, the V gene TRBV12-3 or TRBV12-4, with D tentatively TRBD1 (6 bases). CDR3 size: 15 residues. Trimming removed 5 bases from V and 3 bases from J, with 13 bases in between. In DNA, the CDR3 is TGTGCCAGCAGTAGCCAGACAGGCTCTAATGAAAAACTGTTTTTT. Encoded protein: CASSSQTGSNEKLFF.

DNA for the CDR3: TGTGCCAGCTCACCCCCGGGACAGGGGCCCAAAAACATTCAGTACTTC. Translated, it gives CASSPPGQGPKNIQYF. V and J are TRBV18 and TRBJ2-4; 10 bases match TRBD1. The CDR3 is made up of 16 amino acids. V lost 3 bases, J lost 2 bases, and 4 bases stayed unmatched. CDR1 KGHSH and CDR2 LQKENI come from the germline V gene.

This clonotype appeared a few times. V and J are TRBV19 and TRBJ2-1; D is ambiguous. The CDR3 totals 13 residues. Germline loops: CDR1 LNHDA, CDR2 SQIVND (reference sequence). Between the trimmed V and J ends, which lost 5 bases and 5 bases, there was a span of 10 bases. The CDR3 loop reads CASSDDGHNEQFF. The CDR3 nucleotides read TGTGCCAGTAGTGATGACGGCCACAATGAGCAGTTCTTC.

This CDR3 is CSASPATNEKLFF. The CDR3 nucleotides are TGCAGTGCTAGCCCCGCAACTAATGAAAAACTGTTTTTT. The chain carries TRBV20-1 and TRBJ1-4; D ambiguous. CDR3 length: 13 residues. Germline loops: CDR1 DFQATT, CDR2 SNEGSKA (reference sequence). Trimming pared 3 bases from V and 0 bases from J, leaving 5 bases between.

This chain uses TRBV9 with TRBJ1-2; D not resolved. V was pared by 4 bases and J by 3 bases, with 28 bases between. Per the germline V gene, CDR1 is SGDLS and CDR2 is YYNGEE. The CDR3 runs 19 residues. The chain's CDR3 is CASSPVTLPDVDPDYGYTF. In DNA form, the CDR3 reads TGTGCCAGCAGCCCAGTTACCCTTCCGGACGTCGACCCGGACTATGGCTACACCTTC.

This clonotype was picked up a small number of times. The chain employs TRBV3-1 and TRBJ2-7; 12 nucleotides agree with TRBD2. CDR1 LGHDT and CDR2 YNNKEL come from the germline V gene (reference sequence). Trimming at V came to 4 bases and at J to 5 bases, leaving 12 bases not matched to a gene. CDR3 length: 17 amino acids. The CDR3: CASSPTPSSGRDHEQYF. CDR3 sequence (DNA): TGTGCCAGCAGCCCCACGCCATCTAGCGGGAGGGACCACGAGCAGTACTTC.

The table lists this clonotype with a few counts. V is TRBV12-3 or TRBV12-4 and J is TRBJ2-7; 12 bases match TRBD2. CDR3 length: 15 amino acids. The V and J ends lost 7 bases and 0 bases, in that order; junction bases with no gene match: 4. CDR3: CASKPSGGVSYEQYF. DNA for the CDR3: TGTGCCAGCAAACCTAGCGGGGGGGTCTCCTACGAGCAGTACTTC.

In its sample, this clonotype was seen a few times. This sequence joins TRBV11-1 and TRBJ2-5; D is perhaps TRBD1 or TRBD2 (5 bases each). V was pared by 4 bases and J by 2 bases, with 11 bases between. Germline lookup yields CDR1 SGHAT and CDR2 FQDESV (reference sequence). This CDR3 has 14 residues. The CDR3 DNA sequence: TGTGCCAGCAGCTCGGCAGGGAGACAAGAGACCCAGTACTTC. Translation: CASSSAGRQETQYF. The entire variable domain, with the rest obtained from reference TRBV11-1 and TRBJ2-5, is as follows: EAEVAQSPRYKITEKSQAVAFWCDPISGHATLYWYRQILGQGPELLVQFQDESVVDDSQLPKDRFSAERLKGVDSTLKIQPAELGDSAMYLCASSSAGRQETQYFGPGTRLLVL.

This clonotype was counted between two and nine times. The chain uses TRBV6-2 or TRBV6-3 and TRBJ2-1; TRBD1 might be the D (5 bases). The CDR3 extends over 16 amino acids. CDR1 is MNHEY and CDR2 is SVGEGT in the germline V gene. Trimming took 7 bases from V and 6 from J, leaving 22 bases between them. CDR3 sequence reads: CASKGPVGEVGNEQFF. As DNA, the CDR3 is TGTGCCAGCAAGGGGCCTGTAGGTGAAGTTGGCAATGAGCAGTTCTTC.

The rearrangement uses TRBV20-1 and TRBJ2-1; 7 nucleotides line up with TRBD2. With 3 bases clipped from V and 4 bases from J, the junction kept 9 bases outside the gene matches. The CDR3 runs to 15 residues. Per the germline V gene, CDR1 is DFQATT and CDR2 is SNEGSKA (reference sequence). This CDR3 is CSASPSSGTYNEQFF. Written as DNA, the CDR3 is TGCAGTGCTAGTCCTTCGAGCGGGACTTACAATGAGCAGTTCTTC.

This chain connects TRBV19 to TRBJ2-3; D tentatively fits TRBD1 or TRBD2 (5 bases each). V shed 5 bases and J shed 0 bases, with 12 bases lying between them. The germline V gene has CDR1 LNHDA and CDR2 SQIVND (reference sequence). This CDR3 region has 15 residues. CDR3 loop: CASSSTRDSTDTQYF. CDR3 in DNA: TGTGCCAGTAGTTCGACCCGGGACAGCACAGATACGCAGTATTTT.